This TCR beta chain was captured in a study of blood T cell repertoires in COVID-19. Trimming cost V 9 bases and J 4 bases; bases outside gene matches: 12. The CDR3 spans 16 residues. Germline values: CDR1 MGHDK, CDR2 SYGVNS. TCRdb's copy holds only in-frame clones and misses some; the assay was immunoSEQ multiplex PCR. Here the sample spans about 85,000 clones, roughly 80% being singletons. The sequencing sample was made of peripheral blood. This sequence originates from a man aged 60 to 75 with acute or convalescent COVID-19. The chain recombines TRBV25-1 with TRBJ1-6; 7 positions match TRBD1. Written as DNA, the CDR3 is TGTGCCAGGAGACAGGGTCCCCTCTGGTATAATTCACCCCTCCACTTT. Protein: CARRQGPLWYNSPLHF.